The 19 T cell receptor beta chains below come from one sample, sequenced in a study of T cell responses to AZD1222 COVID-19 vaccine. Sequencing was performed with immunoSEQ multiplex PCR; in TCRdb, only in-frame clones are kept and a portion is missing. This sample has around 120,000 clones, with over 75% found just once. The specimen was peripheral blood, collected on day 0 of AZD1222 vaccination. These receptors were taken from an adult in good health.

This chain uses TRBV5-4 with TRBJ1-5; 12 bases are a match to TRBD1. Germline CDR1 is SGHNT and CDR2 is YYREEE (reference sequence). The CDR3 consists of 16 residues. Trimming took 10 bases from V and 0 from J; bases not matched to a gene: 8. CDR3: CAYRDRGLDSNQPQHF. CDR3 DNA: TGTGCCTACCGGGACAGGGGGCTGGATAGCAATCAGCCCCAGCATTTT.

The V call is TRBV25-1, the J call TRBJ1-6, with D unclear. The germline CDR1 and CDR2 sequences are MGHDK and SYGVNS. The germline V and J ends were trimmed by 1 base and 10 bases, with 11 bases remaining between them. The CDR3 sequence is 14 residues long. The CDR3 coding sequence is TGTGCCAGCAGTGAATTAGGCGGTATCTCACCCCTCCACTTT. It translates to CASSELGGISPLHF.

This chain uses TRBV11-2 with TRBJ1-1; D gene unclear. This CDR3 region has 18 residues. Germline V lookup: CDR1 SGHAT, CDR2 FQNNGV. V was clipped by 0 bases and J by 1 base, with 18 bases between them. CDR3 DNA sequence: TGTGCCAGCAGCTTAGATGGGTTGTCGCCGATATCGAACACTGAAGCTTTCTTT. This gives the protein CASSLDGLSPISNTEAFF. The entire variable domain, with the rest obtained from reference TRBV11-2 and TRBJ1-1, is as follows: EAGVAQSPRYKIIEKRQSVAFWCNPISGHATLYWYQQILGQGPKLLIQFQNNGVVDDSQLPKDRFSAERLKGVDSTLKIQPAKLEDSAVYLCASSLDGLSPISNTEAFFGQGTRLTVV.

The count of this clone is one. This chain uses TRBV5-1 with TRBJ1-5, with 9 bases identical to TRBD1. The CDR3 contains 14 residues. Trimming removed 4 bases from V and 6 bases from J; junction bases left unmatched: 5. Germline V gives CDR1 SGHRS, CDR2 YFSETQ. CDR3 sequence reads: CASSPGQGLQPQHF. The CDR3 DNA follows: TGCGCCAGCAGCCCGGGACAGGGCCTTCAGCCCCAGCATTTT.

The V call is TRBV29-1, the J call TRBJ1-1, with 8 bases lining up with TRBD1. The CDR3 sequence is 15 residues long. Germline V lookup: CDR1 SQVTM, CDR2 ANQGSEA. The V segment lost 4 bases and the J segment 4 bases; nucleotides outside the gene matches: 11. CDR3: CSVGRDRSGGTEAFF. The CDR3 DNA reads TGCAGCGTTGGGCGGGACAGGTCCGGAGGCACTGAAGCTTTCTTT.

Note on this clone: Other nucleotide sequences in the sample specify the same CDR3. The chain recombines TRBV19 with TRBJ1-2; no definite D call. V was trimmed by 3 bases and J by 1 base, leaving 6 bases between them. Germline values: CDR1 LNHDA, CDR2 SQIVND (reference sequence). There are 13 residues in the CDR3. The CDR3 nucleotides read TGTGCCAGTAGTATTTCAGATAACTATGGCTACACCTTC. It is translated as CASSISDNYGYTF.

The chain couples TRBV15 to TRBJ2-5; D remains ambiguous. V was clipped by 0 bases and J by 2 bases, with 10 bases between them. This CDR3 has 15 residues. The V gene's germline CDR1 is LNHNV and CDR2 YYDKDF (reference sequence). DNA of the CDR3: TGTGCCACCAGCAGAGATTGGCAGCGTCAAGAGACCCAGTACTTC. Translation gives CATSRDWQRQETQYF.

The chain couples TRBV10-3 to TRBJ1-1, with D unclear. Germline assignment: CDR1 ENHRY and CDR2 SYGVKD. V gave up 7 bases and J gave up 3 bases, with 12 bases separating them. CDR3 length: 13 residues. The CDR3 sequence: CAINGGLDTEAFF. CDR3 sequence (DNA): TGTGCCATCAATGGAGGTCTCGACACTGAAGCTTTCTTT.

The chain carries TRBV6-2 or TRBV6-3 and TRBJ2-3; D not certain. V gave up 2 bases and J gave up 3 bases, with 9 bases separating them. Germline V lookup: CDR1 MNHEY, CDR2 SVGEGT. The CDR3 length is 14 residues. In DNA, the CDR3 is TGTGCCAGCAGTTACGATCTCGTGACAGATACGCAGTATTTT. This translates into CASSYDLVTDTQYF.

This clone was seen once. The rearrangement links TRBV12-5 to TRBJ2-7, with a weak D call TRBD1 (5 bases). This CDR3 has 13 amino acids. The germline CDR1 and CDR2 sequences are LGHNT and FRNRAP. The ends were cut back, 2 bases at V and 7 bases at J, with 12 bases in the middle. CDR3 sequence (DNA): TGTGCTAGTGGTTTGCCTCCCCAGGGAGAGCAGTACTTC. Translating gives CASGLPPQGEQYF.

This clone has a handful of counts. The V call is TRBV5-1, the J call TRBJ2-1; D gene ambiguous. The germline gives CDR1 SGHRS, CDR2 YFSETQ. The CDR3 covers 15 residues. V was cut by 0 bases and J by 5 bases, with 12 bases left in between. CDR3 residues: CASSLDVSLNNEQFF. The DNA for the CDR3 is TGCGCCAGCAGCTTGGACGTCTCGCTAAACAATGAGCAGTTCTTC.

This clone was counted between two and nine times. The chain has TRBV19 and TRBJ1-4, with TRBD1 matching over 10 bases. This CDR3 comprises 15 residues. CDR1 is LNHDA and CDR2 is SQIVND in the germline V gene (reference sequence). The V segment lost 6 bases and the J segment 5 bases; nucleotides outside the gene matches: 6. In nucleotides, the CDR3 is TGTGCCAGTAGACTCCCGGGACAGGGGAATGAAAAACTGTTTTTT. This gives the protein CASRLPGQGNEKLFF.

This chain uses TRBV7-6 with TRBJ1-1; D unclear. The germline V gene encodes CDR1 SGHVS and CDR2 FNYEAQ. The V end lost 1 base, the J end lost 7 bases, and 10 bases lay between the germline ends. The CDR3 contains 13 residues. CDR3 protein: CASSLGGGLEAFF. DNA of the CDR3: TGTGCCAGCAGCTTAGGAGGCGGACTTGAAGCTTTCTTT.

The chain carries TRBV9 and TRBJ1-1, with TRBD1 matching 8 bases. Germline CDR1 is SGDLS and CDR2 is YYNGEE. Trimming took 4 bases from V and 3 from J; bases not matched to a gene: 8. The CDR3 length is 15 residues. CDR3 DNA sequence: TGTGCCAGCAGCCTCAGGGGGCTTGGGGACACTGAAGCTTTCTTT. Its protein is CASSLRGLGDTEAFF.

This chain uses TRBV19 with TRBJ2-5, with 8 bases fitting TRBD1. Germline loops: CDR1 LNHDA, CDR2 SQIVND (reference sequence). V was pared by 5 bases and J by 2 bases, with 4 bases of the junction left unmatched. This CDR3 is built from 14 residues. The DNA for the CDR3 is TGTGCCAGTAGTGATACAGGGGGGCAAGAGACCCAGTACTTC. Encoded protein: CASSDTGGQETQYF.

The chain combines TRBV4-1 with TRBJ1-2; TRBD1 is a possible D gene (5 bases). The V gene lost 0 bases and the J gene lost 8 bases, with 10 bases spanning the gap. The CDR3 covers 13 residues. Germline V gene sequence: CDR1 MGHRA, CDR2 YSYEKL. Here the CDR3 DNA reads TGCGCCAGCAGCCAAGACTGGGGGGACGGCTACACCTTC. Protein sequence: CASSQDWGDGYTF.

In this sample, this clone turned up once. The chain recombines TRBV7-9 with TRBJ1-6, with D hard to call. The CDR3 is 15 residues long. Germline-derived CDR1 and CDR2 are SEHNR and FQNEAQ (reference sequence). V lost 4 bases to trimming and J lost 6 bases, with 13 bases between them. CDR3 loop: CASSSHSGGNSPLHF. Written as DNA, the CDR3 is TGTGCCAGCAGCTCACACAGCGGAGGTAATTCACCCCTCCACTTT.

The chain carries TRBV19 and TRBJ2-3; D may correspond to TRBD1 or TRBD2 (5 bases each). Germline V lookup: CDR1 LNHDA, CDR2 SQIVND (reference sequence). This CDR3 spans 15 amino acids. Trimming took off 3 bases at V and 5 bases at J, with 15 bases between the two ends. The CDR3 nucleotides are TGTGCCAGTAGTATCACGGGATCCAGGGAAGATACGCAGTATTTT. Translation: CASSITGSREDTQYF.

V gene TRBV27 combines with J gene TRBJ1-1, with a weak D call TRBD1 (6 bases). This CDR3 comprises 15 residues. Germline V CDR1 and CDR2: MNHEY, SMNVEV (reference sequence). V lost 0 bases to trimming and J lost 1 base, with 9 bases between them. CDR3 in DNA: TGTGCCAGCAGTTTATCGAACAGGGAGAACACTGAAGCTTTCTTT. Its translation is CASSLSNRENTEAFF.